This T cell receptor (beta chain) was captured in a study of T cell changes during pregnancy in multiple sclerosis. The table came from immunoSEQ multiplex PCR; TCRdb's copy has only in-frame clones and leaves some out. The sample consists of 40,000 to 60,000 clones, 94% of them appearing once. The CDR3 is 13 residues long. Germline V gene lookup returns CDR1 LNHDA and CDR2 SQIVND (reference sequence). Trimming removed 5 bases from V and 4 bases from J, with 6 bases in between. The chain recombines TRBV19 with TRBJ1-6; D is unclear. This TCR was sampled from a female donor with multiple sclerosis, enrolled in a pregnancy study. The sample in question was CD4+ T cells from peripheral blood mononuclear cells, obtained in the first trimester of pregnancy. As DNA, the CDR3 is TGTGCCAGTAGTCTGACTTATAATTCACCCCTCCACTTT. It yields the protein CASSLTYNSPLHF.